This T cell receptor (beta chain) was identified during a study of blood T cell repertoires in COVID-19. Overall study context: The samples span acute and convalescent COVID-19 from the United States, Italy and Spain.

Germline CDR1 reads MGHDK; CDR2 reads SYGVNS. Trimming removed 2 bases from V and 5 bases from J; junction bases left unmatched: 4. This CDR3 has 14 amino acids. The method was immunoSEQ multiplex PCR; TCRdb's version includes in-frame clones alone and lacks a portion of them. The sample has roughly 140,000 clones, roughly 80% seen once. V is TRBV25-1 and J is TRBJ2-7, with TRBD2 identical over 9 bases. The source of this sequence is a man aged 45 to 65 with active or convalescent COVID-19. What was sequenced was peripheral blood. The CDR3: CASSEPSGTHEQYF. CDR3 DNA: TGTGCCAGCAGTGAACCTAGCGGGACCCACGAGCAGTACTTC.